This T cell receptor beta chain stems from a study of T cell repertoires in cytomegalovirus infection. Study outcomes and limitations: HLA-C-restricted CMV-specific TCR beta clonotypes were dominant in the ex vivo response. Pooled public TCR beta family frequency picked out CMV carriers with the relevant HLA.

TCRdb itself ran the reads through MiXCR, one entry per CDR3 protein. The table has around 710,000 distinct CDR3 sequences, 25% to 30% seen once; the top ten hold roughly 13%. On this clonotype itself: No antigen is known for it.

The CDR3 is made up of 14 amino acids. Germline V gene data show CDR1 as MNHEY and CDR2 as SVGAGI. V was trimmed by 7 bases and J by 3 bases, leaving 15 bases between them. V gene TRBV6-5 combines with J gene TRBJ1-2, with D possibly TRBD1 on 5 matching bases. The clonotype was recovered from a human donor in good health (CMV status not recorded). Some clones in this sample may be carry-over from other donors' samples. This specimen was cultured CD8+ T cells from PBMCs, taken from culture after CMV antigen stimulation. CDR3 loop: CASTTGTKDYGYTF. The DNA for the CDR3 is TGTGCCAGCACCACGGGGACGAAAGACTATGGCTACACCTTC.